Listed here are 14 T cell receptor beta chains from one sample, sequenced in a study of blood T cell repertoires in COVID-19. Only in-frame clones appear in the TCRdb table, and some are missing; sequencing was by immunoSEQ multiplex PCR. Found here are roughly 150,000 clones, 76% of them singletons; the top ten hold more than 3%. Sequenced material: peripheral blood. These receptors were taken from a woman aged 80 or over with acute or convalescent COVID-19.

The CDR3 DNA follows: TGTGCCAGCAGCGCCGGACTAGCGAAAGTAGTAGCAGATACGCAGTATTTT. Residues: CASSAGLAKVVADTQYF. This chain connects TRBV9 to TRBJ2-3; 9 bases agree with TRBD2. V shed 3 bases, J shed 4 bases, and the junction held 12 bases outside the gene matches. This CDR3 region has 17 residues. Germline-derived CDR1 and CDR2 are SGDLS and YYNGEE.

The CDR3 region has the DNA TGTGCCAGCAGCGAGGCCAAGACTTACACTGAAGCTTTCTTT. Its protein product is CASSEAKTYTEAFF. The rearrangement joins TRBV5-4 to TRBJ1-1; D is unclear. This CDR3 has 14 residues. V lost 4 bases, J lost 3 bases, and 13 bases lay in between. Per the germline V gene, CDR1 is SGHNT and CDR2 is YYREEE (reference sequence).

This chain uses TRBV7-6 with TRBJ2-7; 7 nucleotides agree with TRBD2. This CDR3 spans 20 amino acids. After removal of 4 bases from V and 2 bases from J, the junction contained 23 bases not matched to a gene. The germline gives CDR1 SGHVS, CDR2 FNYEAQ. The CDR3 loop is CASSSYSARGTGAKPYEQYF. CDR3 in DNA: TGTGCCAGCAGCTCCTATTCGGCGCGGGGGACTGGAGCAAAACCCTACGAGCAGTACTTC.

This clone was seen many times. The chain links TRBV27 to TRBJ1-6; no reliable D call. V shed 4 bases and J shed 2 bases, with 9 bases lying between them. Germline CDR1 MNHEY, CDR2 SMNVEV (reference sequence). The CDR3 sequence is 15 residues long. The CDR3 region is CASSSQQPYNSPLHF. The CDR3 nucleotides are TGTGCCAGCAGTTCCCAACAGCCCTATAATTCACCCCTCCACTTT.

The J gene is TRBJ2-1, the V gene TRBV6-5; 7 nucleotides match TRBD1. CDR1 is MNHEY and CDR2 is SVGAGI in the germline V gene. V gave up 6 bases and J gave up 6 bases; unmatched junction bases: 5. This CDR3 has 13 amino acids. The CDR3 nucleotides read TGTGCCAGCAGGACGTCAGGGGGCAATGAGCAGTTCTTC. It is translated as CASRTSGGNEQFF.

This clone has only a few counts. This chain links TRBV6-2 or TRBV6-3 with TRBJ1-4; tentative D call: TRBD1 (6 bases). The ends were cut back, 5 bases at V and 1 base at J, with 17 bases in the middle. This CDR3 is built from 17 residues. In germline, CDR1 is MNHEY, CDR2 SVGEGT. For the CDR3, the DNA is TGTGCCAGCAGTCCCCGCCCAGGGGAGAGAACTAATGAAAAACTGTTTTTT. Residues: CASSPRPGERTNEKLFF.

The chain couples TRBV6-2 or TRBV6-3 to TRBJ1-5; no firm D call. CDR1 MNHEY and CDR2 SVGEGT come from the germline V gene. Deletions cut 2 bases from V and 0 bases from J, with 5 bases between. The CDR3 covers 14 residues. The CDR3 protein is CASSYLLSNQPQHF. The DNA for the CDR3 is TGTGCCAGCAGTTACCTCCTTAGCAATCAGCCCCAGCATTTT.

The V and J genes are TRBV19 and TRBJ1-1; no clear D gene. The germline V gene has CDR1 LNHDA and CDR2 SQIVND (reference sequence). This CDR3 is 13 amino acids long. Trimming pared 3 bases from V and 3 bases from J, leaving 8 bases between. The CDR3 region is CASSIHRDTEAFF. DNA of the CDR3: TGTGCCAGTAGTATTCACCGGGACACTGAAGCTTTCTTT.

This clone was found once. The CDR3: CASSPRTSGNIQYF. CDR3 DNA sequence: TGTGCCAGCAGTCCAAGGACTAGCGGGAACATTCAGTACTTC. V gene TRBV27 combines with J gene TRBJ2-4, with 11 bases fitting TRBD2. Trimming took 5 bases from V and 7 from J; bases not matched to a gene: 4. This CDR3 contains 14 residues. CDR1 and CDR2 from the germline V gene are MNHEY and SMNVEV (reference sequence).

The chain couples TRBV7-2 to TRBJ1-5; 9 positions agree with TRBD1. The V gene end was trimmed by 2 bases and the J gene end by 6 bases; junction bases not matched to a gene: 8. The CDR3 has 16 residues. The germline V gene encodes CDR1 SGHTA and CDR2 FQGNSA. CDR3 loop: CASSLWGQGNGQPQHF. The CDR3 nucleotides read TGTGCCAGCAGCTTATGGGGACAGGGAAACGGTCAGCCCCAGCATTTT.

The chain links TRBV19 to TRBJ2-7; a possible D gene is TRBD2 (5 bases). The V end was cut by 0 bases, the J end by 4 bases, with 16 bases between. The CDR3 is 16 amino acids. The germline gives CDR1 LNHDA, CDR2 SQIVND (reference sequence). CDR3 in amino acids: CASSIDGGLLGYEQYF. The CDR3 coding sequence is TGTGCCAGTAGTATAGATGGAGGTTTACTAGGATACGAGCAGTACTTC.

The gene calls are TRBV18 and TRBJ1-1; 9 bases fit TRBD1. The CDR3 is made up of 13 amino acids. Per the germline V gene, CDR1 is KGHSH and CDR2 is LQKENI. Trimming removed 5 bases from V and 4 bases from J; junction bases left unmatched: 2. DNA of the CDR3: TGTGCCAGCTCAGAGACAGGGGGCACTGAAGCTTTCTTT. As protein: CASSETGGTEAFF. Full variable domain (rest looked up from reference TRBV18 and TRBJ1-1): NAGVMQNPRHLVRRRGQEARLRCSPMKGHSHVYWYRQLPEEGLKFMVYLQKENIIDESGMPKERFSAEFPKEGPSILRIQQVVRGDSAAYFCASSETGGTEAFFGQGTRLTVV.

This clone came up once. The chain employs TRBV11-3 and TRBJ2-5; D may be TRBD1 (6 bases). The CDR3 consists of 14 residues. The V gene lost 6 bases and the J gene lost 5 bases, with 16 bases spanning the gap. CDR1 is SGHNT and CDR2 is YENEEA in the germline V gene. CDR3 sequence reads: CASRPDGGRETQYF. CDR3 sequence (DNA): TGTGCCAGCAGACCAGATGGGGGCAGGGAGACCCAGTACTTC. Looking up the rest from reference TRBV11-3 and TRBJ2-5 gives the full variable domain: EAGVVQSPRYKIIEKKQPVAFWCNPISGHNTLYWYLQNLGQGPELLIRYENEEAVDDSQLPKDRFSAERLKGVDSTLKIQPAELGDSAVYLCASRPDGGRETQYFGPGTRLLVL.

V gene TRBV5-1 combines with J gene TRBJ1-1; 8 bases match TRBD1. CDR1 and CDR2 (germline): SGHRS, YFSETQ. The CDR3 loop spans 15 amino acids. V was clipped by 3 bases and J by 1 base; unmatched bases: 5. CDR3 amino acids: CASSSSGTGNTEAFF. The DNA for the CDR3 is TGCGCCAGCAGCTCATCCGGGACAGGGAACACTGAAGCTTTCTTT.